This T cell receptor beta chain originates from a study of blood T cell repertoires in COVID-19. Participants had their cohort set by participant-reported clinical history. Sequenced by immunoSEQ multiplex PCR; TCRdb stores in-frame clones only, minus some. The sample includes some 150,000 clones, about 80% of them seen just once. Input material: PBMCs or T cells enriched from blood (not recorded which). This clonotype was obtained from a woman aged 50 to 60 who had recovered from COVID-19.

As DNA, the CDR3 is TGTGCCAGCAGCTTAGACAGGGGGCGGGACACCGGGGAGCTGTTTTTT. The encoded protein is CASSLDRGRDTGELFF. The chain combines TRBV11-1 with TRBJ2-2, with TRBD1 matching over 9 bases. Germline V CDR1 and CDR2: SGHAT, FQDESV (reference sequence). CDR3 length equals 16 residues. Trimming took 1 base from V and 3 from J; bases not matched to a gene: 3.